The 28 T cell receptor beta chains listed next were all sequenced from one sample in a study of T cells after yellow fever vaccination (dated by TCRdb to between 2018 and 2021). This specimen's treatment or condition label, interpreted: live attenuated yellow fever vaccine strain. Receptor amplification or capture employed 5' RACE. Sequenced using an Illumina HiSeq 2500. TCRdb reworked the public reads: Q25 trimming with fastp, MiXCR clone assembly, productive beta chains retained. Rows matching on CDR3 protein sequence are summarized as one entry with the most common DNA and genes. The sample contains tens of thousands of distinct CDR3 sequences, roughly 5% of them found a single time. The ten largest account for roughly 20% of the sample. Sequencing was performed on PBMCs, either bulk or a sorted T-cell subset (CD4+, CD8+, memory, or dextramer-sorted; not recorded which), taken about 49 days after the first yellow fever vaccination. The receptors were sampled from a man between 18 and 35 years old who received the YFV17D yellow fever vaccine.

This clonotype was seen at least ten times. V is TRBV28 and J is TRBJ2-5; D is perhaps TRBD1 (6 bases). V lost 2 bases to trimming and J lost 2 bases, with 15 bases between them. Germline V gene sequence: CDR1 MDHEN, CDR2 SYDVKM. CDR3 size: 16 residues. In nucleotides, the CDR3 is TGTGCCAGCAGTTTAGGCTCCGGGACACTTCAAGAGACCCAGTACTTC. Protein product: CASSLGSGTLQETQYF.

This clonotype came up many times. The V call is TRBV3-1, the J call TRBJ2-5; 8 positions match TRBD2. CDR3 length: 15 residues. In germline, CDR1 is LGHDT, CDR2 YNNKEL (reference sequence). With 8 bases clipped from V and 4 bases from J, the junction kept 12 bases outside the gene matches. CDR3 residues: CASCLRGSGGETQYF. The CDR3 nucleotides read TGTGCCAGCTGCCTTCGTGGCAGCGGGGGAGAGACCCAGTACTTC.

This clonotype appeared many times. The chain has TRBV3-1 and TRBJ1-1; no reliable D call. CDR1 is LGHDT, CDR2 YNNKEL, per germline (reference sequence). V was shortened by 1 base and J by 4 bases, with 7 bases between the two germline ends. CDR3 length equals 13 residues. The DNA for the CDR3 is TGTGCCAGCAGCCAAGCGGCTATCACTGAAGCTTTCTTT. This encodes CASSQAAITEAFF.

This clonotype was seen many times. The CDR3 nucleotides read TGCGCCAGCAGCGCGATCCCAGGAGTTAGAGAGACCCAGTACTTC. This translates into CASSAIPGVRETQYF. The V call is TRBV5-1, the J call TRBJ2-5; D not certain. Germline V lookup: CDR1 SGHRS, CDR2 YFSETQ. The CDR3 covers 15 residues. Trimming took off 4 bases at V and 4 bases at J, with 17 bases between the two ends.

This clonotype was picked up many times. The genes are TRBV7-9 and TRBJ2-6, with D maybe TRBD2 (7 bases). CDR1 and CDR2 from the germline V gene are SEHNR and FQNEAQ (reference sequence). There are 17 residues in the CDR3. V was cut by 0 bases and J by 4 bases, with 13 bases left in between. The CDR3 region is CASSLAGGPRGANVLTF. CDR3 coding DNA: TGTGCCAGCAGCTTAGCGGGGGGGCCGAGAGGGGCCAACGTCCTGACTTTC.

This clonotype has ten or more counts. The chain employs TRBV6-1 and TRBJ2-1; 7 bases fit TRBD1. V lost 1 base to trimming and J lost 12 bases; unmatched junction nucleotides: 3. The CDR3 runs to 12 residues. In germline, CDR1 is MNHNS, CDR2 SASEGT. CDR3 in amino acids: CASSEGGGWQFF. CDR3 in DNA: TGTGCCAGCAGTGAAGGAGGGGGCTGGCAGTTCTTC.

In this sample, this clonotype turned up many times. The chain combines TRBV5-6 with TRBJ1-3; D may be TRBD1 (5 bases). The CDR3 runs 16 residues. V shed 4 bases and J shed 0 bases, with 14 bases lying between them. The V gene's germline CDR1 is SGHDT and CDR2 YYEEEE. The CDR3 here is CASSVTGPTSGNTIYF. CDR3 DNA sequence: TGTGCCAGCAGCGTTACGGGACCGACCTCTGGAAACACCATATATTTT.

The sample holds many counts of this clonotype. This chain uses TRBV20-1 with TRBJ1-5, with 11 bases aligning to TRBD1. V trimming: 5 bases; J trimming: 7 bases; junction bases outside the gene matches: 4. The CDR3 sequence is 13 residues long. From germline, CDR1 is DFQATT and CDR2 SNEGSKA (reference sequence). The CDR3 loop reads CSAYGTGGQPQHF. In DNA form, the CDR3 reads TGCAGTGCTTACGGGACAGGGGGGCAGCCCCAGCATTTT.

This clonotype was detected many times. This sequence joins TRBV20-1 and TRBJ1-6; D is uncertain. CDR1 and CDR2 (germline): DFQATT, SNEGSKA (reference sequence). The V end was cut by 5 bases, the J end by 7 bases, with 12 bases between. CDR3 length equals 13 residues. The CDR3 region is CSASDGLNSPLHF. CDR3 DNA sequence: TGCAGTGCTTCCGACGGCTTGAATTCACCCCTCCACTTT.

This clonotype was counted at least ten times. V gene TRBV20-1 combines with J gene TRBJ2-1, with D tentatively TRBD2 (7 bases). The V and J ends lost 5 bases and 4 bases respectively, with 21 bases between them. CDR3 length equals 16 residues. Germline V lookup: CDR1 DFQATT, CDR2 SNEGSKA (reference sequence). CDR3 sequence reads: CSAPAAGAGYYNEQFF. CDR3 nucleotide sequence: TGCAGTGCTCCAGCCGCGGGGGCCGGATATTACAATGAGCAGTTCTTC.

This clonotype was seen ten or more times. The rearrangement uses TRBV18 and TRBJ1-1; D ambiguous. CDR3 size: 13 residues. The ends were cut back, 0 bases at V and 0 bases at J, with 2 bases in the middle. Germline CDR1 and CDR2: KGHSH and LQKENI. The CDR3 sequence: CASSPPVNTEAFF. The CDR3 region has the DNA TGTGCCAGCTCACCACCGGTGAACACTGAAGCTTTCTTT.

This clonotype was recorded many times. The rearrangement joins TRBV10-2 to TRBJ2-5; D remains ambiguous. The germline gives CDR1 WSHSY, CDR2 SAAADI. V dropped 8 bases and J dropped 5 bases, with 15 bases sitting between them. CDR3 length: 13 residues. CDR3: CASSVSGRETQYF. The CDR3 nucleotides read TGCGCCAGCTCGGTTTCAGGCCGGGAGACCCAGTACTTC.

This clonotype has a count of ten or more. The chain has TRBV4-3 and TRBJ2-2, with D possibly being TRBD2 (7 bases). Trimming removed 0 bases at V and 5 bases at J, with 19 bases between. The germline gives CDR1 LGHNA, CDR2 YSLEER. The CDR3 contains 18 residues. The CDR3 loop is CASSQDTIWGGATGELFF. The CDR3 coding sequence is TGCGCCAGCAGCCAAGATACCATCTGGGGGGGGGCAACCGGGGAGCTGTTTTTT.

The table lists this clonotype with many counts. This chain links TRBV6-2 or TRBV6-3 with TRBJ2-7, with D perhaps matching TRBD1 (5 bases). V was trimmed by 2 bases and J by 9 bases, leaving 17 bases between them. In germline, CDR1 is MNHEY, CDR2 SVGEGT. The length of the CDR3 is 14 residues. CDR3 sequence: CASSYAGSVFRQYV. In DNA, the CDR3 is TGTGCCAGCAGTTACGCAGGGTCGGTGTTTAGGCAGTACGTC.

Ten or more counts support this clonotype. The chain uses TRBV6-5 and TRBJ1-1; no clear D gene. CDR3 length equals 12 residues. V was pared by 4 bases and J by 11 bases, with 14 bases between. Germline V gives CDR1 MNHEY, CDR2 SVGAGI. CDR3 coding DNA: TGTGCCAGCAGTTCTCCCCAAAAAACGGCTTTCTTT. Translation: CASSSPQKTAFF.

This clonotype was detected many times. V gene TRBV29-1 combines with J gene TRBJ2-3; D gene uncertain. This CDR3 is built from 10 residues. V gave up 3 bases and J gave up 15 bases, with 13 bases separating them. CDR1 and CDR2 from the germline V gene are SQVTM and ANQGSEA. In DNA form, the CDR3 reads TGCAGCGTTGAGTTCCCGACCACTTATTTT. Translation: CSVEFPTTYF.

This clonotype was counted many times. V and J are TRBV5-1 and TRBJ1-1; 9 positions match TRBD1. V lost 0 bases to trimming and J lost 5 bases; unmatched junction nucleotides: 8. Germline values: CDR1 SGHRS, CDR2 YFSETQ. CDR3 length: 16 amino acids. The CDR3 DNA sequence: TGCGCCAGCAGCTTGGGGGCACAGGGGGCAGGTACTGAAGCTTTCTTT. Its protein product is CASSLGAQGAGTEAFF.

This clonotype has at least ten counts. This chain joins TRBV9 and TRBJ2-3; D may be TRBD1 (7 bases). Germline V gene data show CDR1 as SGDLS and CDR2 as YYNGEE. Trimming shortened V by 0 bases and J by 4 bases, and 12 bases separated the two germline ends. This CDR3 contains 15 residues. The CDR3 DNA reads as TGTGCCAGCAGCGTAGCAACAGGGGAGGCAGATACGCAGTATTTT. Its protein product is CASSVATGEADTQYF.

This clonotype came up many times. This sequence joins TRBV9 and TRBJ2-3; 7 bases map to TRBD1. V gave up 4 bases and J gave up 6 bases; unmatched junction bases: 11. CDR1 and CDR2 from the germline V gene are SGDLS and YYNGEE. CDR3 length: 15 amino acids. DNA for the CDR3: TGTGCCAGCAGCACCCGGACAGGAAGAGTGGATACGCAGTATTTT. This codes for CASSTRTGRVDTQYF.

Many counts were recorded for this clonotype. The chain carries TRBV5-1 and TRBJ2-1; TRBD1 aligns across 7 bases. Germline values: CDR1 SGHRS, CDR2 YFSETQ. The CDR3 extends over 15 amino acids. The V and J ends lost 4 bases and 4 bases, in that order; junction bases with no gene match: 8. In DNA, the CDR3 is TGCGCCAGCAGCCCCACAGGGGACCCTTACAATGAGCAGTTCTTC. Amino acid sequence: CASSPTGDPYNEQFF.

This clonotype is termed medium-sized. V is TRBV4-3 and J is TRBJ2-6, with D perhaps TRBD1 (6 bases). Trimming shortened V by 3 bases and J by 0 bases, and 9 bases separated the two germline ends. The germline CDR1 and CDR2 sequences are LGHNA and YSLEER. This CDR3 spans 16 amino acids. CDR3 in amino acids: CASSQDSPSGANVLTF. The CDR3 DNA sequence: TGCGCCAGCAGCCAGGACAGTCCCTCTGGGGCCAACGTCCTGACTTTC.

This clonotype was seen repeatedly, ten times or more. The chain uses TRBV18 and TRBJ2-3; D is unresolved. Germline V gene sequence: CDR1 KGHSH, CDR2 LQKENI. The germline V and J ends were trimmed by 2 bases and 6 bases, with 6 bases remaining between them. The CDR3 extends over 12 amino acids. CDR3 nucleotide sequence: TGTGCCAGCTCACCAGACGGGGATACGCAGTATTTT. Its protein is CASSPDGDTQYF.

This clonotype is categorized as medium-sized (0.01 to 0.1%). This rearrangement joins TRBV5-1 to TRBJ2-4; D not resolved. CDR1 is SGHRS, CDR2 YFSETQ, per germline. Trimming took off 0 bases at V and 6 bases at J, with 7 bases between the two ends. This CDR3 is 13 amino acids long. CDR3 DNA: TGCGCCAGCAGCTTGGGTTGGGGAAACATTCAGTACTTC. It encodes CASSLGWGNIQYF.

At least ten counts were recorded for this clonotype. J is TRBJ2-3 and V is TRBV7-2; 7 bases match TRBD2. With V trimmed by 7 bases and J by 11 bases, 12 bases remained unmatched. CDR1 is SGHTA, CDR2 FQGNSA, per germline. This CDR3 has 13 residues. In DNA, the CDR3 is TGTGCCAGCAAGTCCGGGACTACCGTATGGCAGTATTTT. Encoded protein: CASKSGTTVWQYF.

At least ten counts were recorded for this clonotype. This CDR3 reads CASSLNPYTEAFF. The CDR3 DNA reads TGTGCCAGCAGCTTAAATCCGTACACTGAAGCTTTCTTT. The rearrangement joins TRBV7-3 to TRBJ1-1, with no clear D. The CDR3 is 13 amino acids. CDR1 and CDR2 (germline): SGHTA, FQGTGA. Trimming shortened V by 1 base and J by 3 bases, and 6 bases separated the two germline ends.

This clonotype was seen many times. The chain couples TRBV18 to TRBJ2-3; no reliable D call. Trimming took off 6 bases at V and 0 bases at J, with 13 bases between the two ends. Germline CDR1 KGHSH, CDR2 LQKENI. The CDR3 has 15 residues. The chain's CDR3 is CASSRPSLSTDTQYF. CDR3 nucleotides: TGTGCCAGCTCCCGACCCAGCCTAAGCACAGATACGCAGTATTTT.

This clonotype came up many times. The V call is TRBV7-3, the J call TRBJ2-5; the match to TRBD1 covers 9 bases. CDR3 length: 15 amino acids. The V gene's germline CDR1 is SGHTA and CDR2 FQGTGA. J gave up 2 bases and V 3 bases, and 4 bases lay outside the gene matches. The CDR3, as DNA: TGTGCCAGCAGCTTGACGGGGACAGGGCAAGAGACCCAGTACTTC. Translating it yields CASSLTGTGQETQYF. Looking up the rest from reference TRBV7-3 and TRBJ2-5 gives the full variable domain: GAGVSQTPSNKVTEKGKYVELRCDPISGHTALYWYRQSLGQGPEFLIYFQGTGAADDSGLPNDRFFAVRPEGSVSTLKIQRTERGDSAVYLCASSLTGTGQETQYFGPGTRLLVL.

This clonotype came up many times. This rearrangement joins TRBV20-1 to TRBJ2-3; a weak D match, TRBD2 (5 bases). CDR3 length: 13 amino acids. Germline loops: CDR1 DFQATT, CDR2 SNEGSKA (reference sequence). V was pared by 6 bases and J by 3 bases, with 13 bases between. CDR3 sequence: CSATPPGTDTQYF. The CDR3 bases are TGCAGTGCCACGCCGCCGGGGACAGATACGCAGTATTTT.